These 9 T cell receptor beta chains share one sample of origin, sequenced in a study of beta chain features in type 1 diabetes. Expressed TCRB transcripts were sequenced because the entire RNA isolate underwent reverse transcription. The data were produced by immunoSEQ multiplex PCR, yet TCRdb's version contains in-frame clones alone and is incomplete. The data show some 270,000 clones, under 8.5% seen once. The sample consisted of central memory CD4+ T cells from blood. The receptor source for this set is a woman aged 18-35 years in good health.

Only a few counts were recorded for this clone. This chain links TRBV12-5 with TRBJ2-6; D is possibly TRBD1 (5 bases). The CDR3 runs 15 residues. V was pared by 5 bases and J by 4 bases, with 12 bases between. Germline V gives CDR1 LGHNT, CDR2 FRNRAP. Here the CDR3 reads CASGPDRGGANVLTF. CDR3 in DNA: TGTGCTAGTGGTCCCGACAGAGGCGGGGCCAACGTCCTGACTTTC.

This clone was observed a few times. J is TRBJ1-3 and V is TRBV18, with a weak D call TRBD1 (5 bases). Germline V CDR1 and CDR2: KGHSH, LQKENI. The V end lost 0 bases, the J end lost 3 bases, and 12 bases lay between the germline ends. The CDR3 runs to 16 residues. The CDR3 sequence is CASSPPQGAVGNTIYF. CDR3 nucleotide sequence: TGTGCCAGCTCACCACCCCAAGGGGCGGTTGGAAACACCATATATTTT.

V and J are TRBV5-1 and TRBJ1-1; D is unresolved. V was trimmed by 3 bases and J by 2 bases, leaving 8 bases between them. Germline loops: CDR1 SGHRS, CDR2 YFSETQ. CDR3 length: 13 residues. The CDR3: CASSSWENTEAFF. The CDR3 bases are TGCGCCAGCAGCTCCTGGGAAAACACTGAAGCTTTCTTT. Based on the CDR3 plus reference TRBV5-1 and TRBJ1-1, the full variable domain is KAGVTQTPRYLIKTRGQQVTLSCSPISGHRSVSWYQQTPGQGLQFLFEYFSETQRNKGNFPGRFSGRQFSNSRSEMNVSTLELGDSALYLCASSSWENTEAFFGQGTRLTVV.

The rearrangement joins TRBV28 to TRBJ1-2; TRBD1 is a possible D gene (5 bases). Germline CDR1 reads MDHEN; CDR2 reads SYDVKM. The CDR3 is 14 amino acids. V dropped 6 bases and J dropped 7 bases, with 18 bases sitting between them. The CDR3 reads CASRLPGTGTGYTF. The DNA for the CDR3 is TGTGCCAGCAGGCTTCCGGGGACGGGGACTGGCTACACCTTC.

The genes are TRBV5-1 and TRBJ2-3; 8 bases line up with TRBD2. Losses at the gene ends were 4 bases for V and 1 base for J; bases not matched to a gene: 5. CDR1 SGHRS and CDR2 YFSETQ come from the germline V gene. This CDR3 is built from 15 residues. In nucleotides, the CDR3 is TGCGCCAGCAGCAATCAAGCGGGGGGCACAGATACGCAGTATTTT. This sequence encodes CASSNQAGGTDTQYF.

The V and J genes are TRBV6-6 and TRBJ2-5; D not resolved. CDR3 length: 13 amino acids. V was pared by 6 bases and J by 0 bases, with 8 bases between. CDR1 is MNHNY and CDR2 is SVGAGI in the germline V gene (reference sequence). This CDR3 is CASRAPNQETQYF. The CDR3 DNA is TGTGCCAGCAGGGCACCGAACCAAGAGACCCAGTACTTC.

This clone appeared many times. The CDR3 bases are TGCGCCAGCAGCCAAGAGACAGGGAAGGGTGAGACCCAGTACTTC. Protein product: CASSQETGKGETQYF. The chain joins TRBV4-3 to TRBJ2-5; 7 positions match TRBD1. J was trimmed by 5 bases and V by 0 bases; bases with no gene match: 6. Germline assignment: CDR1 LGHNA and CDR2 YSLEER. The CDR3 is 15 amino acids.

This clone has a count of ten or more. The chain uses TRBV2 and TRBJ2-7; no firm D call. V lost 2 bases to trimming and J lost 2 bases, with 4 bases between them. CDR3 length equals 12 residues. Germline CDR1 and CDR2: SNHLY and FYNNEI. CDR3 DNA: TGTGCCAGCAGTGAAAGGGCCTACGAGCAGTACGTC. Amino acids: CASSERAYEQYV.

This clone was counted at least ten times. V gene TRBV7-2 combines with J gene TRBJ2-2; D could derive from TRBD1 or TRBD2 (5 bases each). The V gene's germline CDR1 is SGHTA and CDR2 FQGNSA. This CDR3 contains 14 residues. The V end lost 5 bases, the J end lost 5 bases, and 12 bases lay between the germline ends. CDR3: CASSPGASTGELFF. The CDR3 DNA sequence: TGTGCCAGCAGCCCCGGGGCTTCGACCGGGGAGCTGTTTTTT.